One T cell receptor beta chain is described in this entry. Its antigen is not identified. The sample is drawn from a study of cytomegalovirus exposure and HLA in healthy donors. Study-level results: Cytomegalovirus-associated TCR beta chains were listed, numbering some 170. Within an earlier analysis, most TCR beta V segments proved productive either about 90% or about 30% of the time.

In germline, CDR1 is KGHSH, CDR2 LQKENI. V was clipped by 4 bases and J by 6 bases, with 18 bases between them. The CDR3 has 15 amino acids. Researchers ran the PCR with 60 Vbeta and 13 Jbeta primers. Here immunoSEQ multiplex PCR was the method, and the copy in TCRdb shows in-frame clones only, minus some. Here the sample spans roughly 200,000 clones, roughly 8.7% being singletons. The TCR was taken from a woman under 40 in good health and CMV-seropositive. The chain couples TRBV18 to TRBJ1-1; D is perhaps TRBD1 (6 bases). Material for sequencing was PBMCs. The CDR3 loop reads CASSLSDSPGAEAFF. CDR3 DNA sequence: TGTGCCAGCTCACTCTCGGACAGTCCGGGCGCTGAAGCTTTCTTT.